The 32 T cell receptor beta chains in this list originate from one sample, sequenced in a study of blood T cells in healthy people across ages. A second 7 to 11 cycle PCR used barcoded and J-beta primers. One entry per CDR3 protein results from TCRdb running MiXCR on the 5' RACE reads. The data contain approximately 1.5 million distinct CDR3 sequences, roughly a third of them singletons. Source material: blood. The receptor set was obtained from a woman aged 30 to 39 in good health.

The CDR3 loop reads CASSQPPGSWNTEAFF. As DNA, the CDR3 is TGCGCCAGCAGCCAGCCCCCCGGCTCGTGGAACACTGAAGCTTTCTTT. The chain joins TRBV4-1 to TRBJ1-1; D remains unclear. V lost 3 bases and J lost 1, with 15 bases in between. The CDR3 runs 16 residues. The germline V gene encodes CDR1 MGHRA and CDR2 YSYEKL.

At least ten counts were recorded for this clonotype. The rearrangement joins TRBV28 to TRBJ2-7, with D possibly TRBD2 on 6 matching bases. The CDR3 is 15 amino acids. V was trimmed by 7 bases and J by 3 bases, leaving 19 bases between them. In germline, CDR1 is MDHEN, CDR2 SYDVKM. CDR3 bases: TGTGCCAGCATACAGCGGGCAGGCGGGTTCTACGAGCAGTACTTC. Protein sequence: CASIQRAGGFYEQYF.

The table lists this clonotype with a few counts. The chain carries TRBV27 and TRBJ1-5; D is undetermined. Per the germline V gene, CDR1 is MNHEY and CDR2 is SMNVEV (reference sequence). Deletions cut 2 bases from V and 2 bases from J, with 10 bases between. This CDR3 has 15 amino acids. CDR3 DNA: TGTGCCAGCAGTTTAGACTGGAGGGGCAATCAGCCCCAGCATTTT. As protein: CASSLDWRGNQPQHF.

The chain combines TRBV27 with TRBJ1-1, with D unresolved. With 6 bases removed from V and 0 bases from J, the gap between germline ends came to 5 bases. Per the germline V gene, CDR1 is MNHEY and CDR2 is SMNVEV (reference sequence). The CDR3 loop spans 12 amino acids. The CDR3 is CASRKVNTEAFF. In DNA, the CDR3 is TGTGCCAGCAGGAAAGTGAACACTGAAGCTTTCTTT.

In its sample, this clonotype was seen a few times. The CDR3 region is CASSAGYRFRYSPLHF. DNA of the CDR3: TGTGCCAGCAGTGCTGGATACAGGTTTCGCTATTCACCCCTCCACTTT. The chain links TRBV25-1 to TRBJ1-6; D might be TRBD1 (5 bases). This CDR3 has 16 residues. Trimming removed 4 bases from V and 8 bases from J, with 18 bases in between. Germline assignment: CDR1 MGHDK and CDR2 SYGVNS.

This clonotype came up many times. V and J are TRBV27 and TRBJ2-2; the match to TRBD2 covers 9 bases. CDR3 length equals 17 residues. Germline CDR1 MNHEY, CDR2 SMNVEV (reference sequence). The V segment lost 7 bases and the J segment 6 bases; nucleotides outside the gene matches: 15. CDR3 coding DNA: TGTGCCAGCACCCACCTCATAGCGGGAGACTCCGCCGGGGAGCTGTTTTTT. Translating gives CASTHLIAGDSAGELFF.

V is TRBV20-1 and J is TRBJ2-1, with D tentatively TRBD2 (6 bases). The CDR3 is made up of 16 amino acids. Germline loops: CDR1 DFQATT, CDR2 SNEGSKA (reference sequence). The ends were cut back, 5 bases at V and 7 bases at J, with 24 bases in the middle. The CDR3 DNA reads TGCAGTGCTCCTTTAGTGGGGGGTAGGCGGAAAAATGAGCAGTTCTTC. Amino acid sequence: CSAPLVGGRRKNEQFF.

This chain joins TRBV27 and TRBJ1-1; possibly TRBD1 for D (6 bases). The germline V and J ends were trimmed by 6 bases and 6 bases, with 14 bases remaining between them. The CDR3 is 13 amino acids. CDR1 is MNHEY, CDR2 SMNVEV, per germline (reference sequence). In DNA, the CDR3 is TGTGCCAGCAGACTACAGGGAACCGCTGAAGCTTTCTTT. Residues: CASRLQGTAEAFF.

This clonotype has at least ten counts. The junction departs from the called germline gene at one end, perhaps through a read error. The CDR3 reads CASSQDVGSFEQYF. CDR3 nucleotides: TGTGCCAGCAGCCAAGATGTGGGGTCCTTCGAGCAGTACTTC. The chain employs TRBV4-2 and TRBJ2-7; D is unclear. Germline CDR1 LGHNA, CDR2 YNFKEQ. The length of the CDR3 is 14 residues.

This clonotype has a handful of counts. This sequence joins TRBV29-1 and TRBJ1-2, with a tentative D call TRBD1 (6 bases). CDR3 length: 14 residues. V dropped 1 base and J dropped 8 bases, with 17 bases sitting between them. Germline-derived CDR1 and CDR2 are SQVTM and ANQGSEA. The CDR3 protein is CSVEARTLRGGYTF. CDR3 bases: TGCAGCGTTGAAGCTCGAACCTTGAGGGGGGGCTACACCTTC.

This clonotype came up a few times. Just one base apart from a much larger clone, this may be a read error. V and J are TRBV4-2 and TRBJ2-7; D may be TRBD2 (6 bases). Germline CDR1 and CDR2: LGHNA and YNFKEQ. This CDR3 has 15 residues. The CDR3 DNA follows: TGTGCCAACAGCCAAGAGGGGAGGAAGAACTACGAGCAGTACTTC. As protein: CANSQEGRKNYEQYF.

The sample holds many counts of this clonotype. The chain couples TRBV12-3 or TRBV12-4 to TRBJ2-4, with D perhaps given as TRBD1 or TRBD2 (5 bases each). V was pared by 5 bases and J by 3 bases, with 20 bases between. The CDR3 has 17 amino acids. CDR3 protein: CASSPPFWERGKNIQYF. In DNA form, the CDR3 reads TGTGCCAGCAGTCCACCTTTCTGGGAGAGGGGCAAAAACATTCAGTACTTC.

This clonotype was detected ten times or more. A junction boundary mismatches the germline segment, possibly from a read error. The chain recombines TRBV5-1 with TRBJ2-7, with TRBD1 as a possible D gene (6 bases). The CDR3 is 12 residues long. CDR1 and CDR2 (germline): SGHRS, YFSETQ. In DNA form, the CDR3 reads TGTGCCAGCAGTTTTGCAGGGGACGAGCAGTACTTC. Protein product: CASSFAGDEQYF.

A few counts support this clonotype. V and J are TRBV20-1 and TRBJ2-7; 9 bases are shared with TRBD1. Losses at the gene ends were 4 bases for V and 6 bases for J; bases not matched to a gene: 10. Germline V gene lookup returns CDR1 DFQATT and CDR2 SNEGSKA (reference sequence). This CDR3 spans 14 amino acids. CDR3 DNA: TGCAGTGCTATACCGGGACAGGGAAGAGGCGAGCAGTACTTC. It is translated as CSAIPGQGRGEQYF.

The rearrangement uses TRBV29-1 and TRBJ1-2; 9 bases match TRBD1. CDR3 length: 14 amino acids. The V segment lost 8 bases and the J segment 1 base; nucleotides outside the gene matches: 8. Germline V gene data show CDR1 as SQVTM and CDR2 as ANQGSEA. CDR3 nucleotides: TGCAGCCTACAGGGGGCGGAGGATAACTATGGCTACACCTTC. It codes for CSLQGAEDNYGYTF.

This clonotype turned up a few times. The CDR3 here is CASSYPVAGTGGHNEQFF. In DNA, the CDR3 is TGTGCCAGCAGTTACCCAGTCGCCGGGACAGGGGGCCACAATGAGCAGTTCTTC. The chain carries TRBV6-2 or TRBV6-3 and TRBJ2-1; TRBD1 aligns across 12 bases. The V gene's germline CDR1 is MNHEY and CDR2 SVGEGT. There are 18 residues in the CDR3. The ends lost 2 bases at V and 5 bases at J; junction bases unmatched: 10.

This chain links TRBV20-1 with TRBJ2-1; 8 bases align to TRBD2. The CDR3 extends over 16 amino acids. V was pared by 3 bases and J by 8 bases, with 15 bases of the junction left unmatched. Germline assignment: CDR1 DFQATT and CDR2 SNEGSKA (reference sequence). The CDR3 nucleotides read TGCAGTGCTAGTGGGTTGCGGGGGGAGAAGGTGGATGAGCAGTTCTTC. Its translation: CSASGLRGEKVDEQFF.

The J gene is TRBJ2-7, the V gene TRBV28; 7 nucleotides line up with TRBD2. Germline CDR1 reads MDHEN; CDR2 reads SYDVKM. The junction had 11 bases not matched to a gene; V was cut back by 3 bases and J by 6 bases. The CDR3 covers 15 residues. The CDR3 loop is CASSLGGTWGGEQYF. The CDR3 nucleotides read TGTGCCAGCAGTTTGGGGGGGACGTGGGGAGGCGAGCAGTACTTC. The whole variable domain, filled in from reference TRBV28 and TRBJ2-7, reads DVKVTQSSRYLVKRTGEKVFLECVQDMDHENMFWYRQDPGLGLRLIYFSYDVKMKEKGDIPEGYSVSREKKERFSLILESASTNQTSMYLCASSLGGTWGGEQYFGPGTRLTVT.

The chain couples TRBV13 to TRBJ1-6, with a tentative D call TRBD1 (6 bases). The V gene's germline CDR1 is PRHDT and CDR2 FYEKMQ (reference sequence). Trimming left V 5 bases short and J 5 bases short, with 19 bases between. This CDR3 has 17 residues. DNA of the CDR3: TGTGCCAGCAGCCCGCGGATGGTGGGGGCCGATAATTCACCCCTCCACTTT. The encoded protein is CASSPRMVGADNSPLHF.

This clonotype was seen a handful of times. The CDR3: CASRRGAYDTQYF. CDR3 bases: TGTGCCTCTCGGAGGGGGGCATACGATACGCAGTATTTT. The V and J genes are TRBV6-5 and TRBJ2-3; D could derive from TRBD1 or TRBD2 (6 bases each). CDR1 and CDR2 (germline): MNHEY, SVGAGI. The CDR3 consists of 13 residues. V was shortened by 11 bases and J by 6 bases, with 18 bases between the two germline ends.

This chain joins TRBV7-9 and TRBJ2-1; D unresolved. V was shortened by 5 bases and J by 6 bases, with 20 bases between the two germline ends. Germline V gene data show CDR1 as SEHNR and CDR2 as FQNEAQ (reference sequence). CDR3 length equals 16 residues. CDR3 DNA: TGTGCCAGCAGCCCGTGGTACTTCTACCAGTCCAATGAGCAGTTCTTC. It is translated as CASSPWYFYQSNEQFF.

This chain uses TRBV20-1 with TRBJ2-5, with 8 bases that match TRBD2. The germline gives CDR1 DFQATT, CDR2 SNEGSKA (reference sequence). The CDR3 has 15 amino acids. V shed 7 bases, J shed 1 base, and the junction held 11 bases outside the gene matches. CDR3: CSVTGGRIGQETQYF. CDR3 DNA sequence: TGCAGTGTAACGGGGGGGCGTATAGGCCAAGAGACCCAGTACTTC.

This clonotype has only a few counts. This sequence joins TRBV12-5 and TRBJ2-1; TRBD1 aligns across 8 bases. Per the germline V gene, CDR1 is LGHNT and CDR2 is FRNRAP. CDR3 length equals 15 residues. V was pared by 6 bases and J by 3 bases, with 7 bases of the junction left unmatched. The CDR3 sequence: CASGPDRALYNEQFF. CDR3 bases: TGTGCTAGTGGCCCGGACAGGGCCCTCTACAATGAGCAGTTCTTC.

The rearrangement joins TRBV20-1 to TRBJ2-1; D uncertain. The V and J ends lost 6 bases and 6 bases respectively, with 15 bases between them. Germline values: CDR1 DFQATT, CDR2 SNEGSKA (reference sequence). This CDR3 contains 13 residues. CDR3 sequence reads: CSAASYLGNEQFF. The CDR3 DNA sequence: TGCAGTGCAGCTTCTTACCTGGGCAATGAGCAGTTCTTC.

This clonotype was counted between two and nine times. V is TRBV4-1 and J is TRBJ2-3, with D possibly being TRBD1 (6 bases). The CDR3 runs to 16 residues. Deletions cut 4 bases from V and 3 bases from J, with 17 bases between. The germline gives CDR1 MGHRA, CDR2 YSYEKL. The CDR3 coding sequence is TGCGCCAGCAGCCGAGGATACAGGGTGGGTACAGATACGCAGTATTTT. It yields the protein CASSRGYRVGTDTQYF.

This sequence joins TRBV9 and TRBJ2-3; D remains ambiguous. CDR1 is SGDLS, CDR2 YYNGEE, per germline. V was pared by 6 bases and J by 4 bases, with 15 bases between. This CDR3 has 14 amino acids. CDR3 region: CASTLPTDPDTQYF. The CDR3 DNA sequence: TGTGCCAGCACCCTACCGACGGACCCAGATACGCAGTATTTT. Variable domain in full (rest from reference TRBV9 and TRBJ2-3): DSGVTQTPKHLITATGQRVTLRCSPRSGDLSVYWYQQSLDQGLQFLIQYYNGEERAKGNILERFSAQQFPDLHSELNLSSLELGDSALYFCASTLPTDPDTQYFGPGTRLTVL.

Ten or more counts support this clonotype. This chain links TRBV20-1 with TRBJ1-2; no definite D call. This CDR3 comprises 13 residues. Germline loops: CDR1 DFQATT, CDR2 SNEGSKA (reference sequence). Deletions cut 0 bases from V and 4 bases from J, with 9 bases between. The CDR3 reads CSARDRVTYGYTF. In DNA, the CDR3 is TGCAGTGCTAGAGATAGGGTTACCTATGGCTACACCTTC.

The chain links TRBV15 to TRBJ1-2; no firm D call. The V gene's germline CDR1 is LNHNV and CDR2 YYDKDF (reference sequence). There are 15 residues in the CDR3. The V end lost 0 bases, the J end lost 4 bases, and 12 bases lay between the germline ends. In DNA, the CDR3 is TGTGCCACCAGCAGAGACAAAGGCACGGGCTATGGCTACACCTTC. It codes for CATSRDKGTGYGYTF. Complete variable domain (other parts from reference TRBV15 and TRBJ1-2): DAMVIQNPRYQVTQFGKPVTLSCSQTLNHNVMYWYQQKSSQAPKLLFHYYDKDFNNEADTPDNFQSRRPNTSFCFLDIRSPGLGDTAMYLCATSRDKGTGYGYTFGSGTRLTVV.

The chain couples TRBV6-6 to TRBJ2-2; D possibly uses TRBD1 or TRBD2 (5 bases each). Germline lookup yields CDR1 MNHNY and CDR2 SVGAGI (reference sequence). The CDR3 runs 13 residues. Between the trimmed V and J ends, which lost 4 bases and 4 bases, there was a span of 7 bases. The CDR3 DNA reads as TGTGCCAGCAGTTCAGGGAGCACCGGGGAGCTGTTTTTT. Translation: CASSSGSTGELFF.

This clonotype has more than one count but fewer than ten. The V and J genes are TRBV7-9 and TRBJ2-1; 8 positions match TRBD2. Germline loops: CDR1 SEHNR, CDR2 FQNEAQ (reference sequence). V shed 1 base, J shed 0 bases, and the junction held 8 bases outside the gene matches. The CDR3 spans 18 residues. The CDR3 DNA sequence: TGTGCCAGCAGCTTAGGATTGTTAGCGGGAAGCTCCTACAATGAGCAGTTCTTC. This translates into CASSLGLLAGSSYNEQFF.

The chain recombines TRBV5-1 with TRBJ2-5, with a tentative D call TRBD1 (5 bases). The DNA matches TRBJ2-1 better at its end, which makes the J call doubtful. Germline V gene data show CDR1 as SGHRS and CDR2 as YFSETQ. The CDR3 covers 12 residues. The chain's CDR3 is CASSRQKETQFF. The CDR3 DNA is TGCGCCAGCTCCAGACAGAAGGAGACCCAGTTCTTC.

This clonotype was observed at least ten times. V and J are TRBV9 and TRBJ2-4; 8 bases line up with TRBD2. Looked up from germline, CDR1 is SGDLS and CDR2 is YYNGEE. The CDR3 covers 17 residues. Unmatched junction bases numbered 5, after V lost 0 bases and J lost 0 bases. In DNA, the CDR3 is TGTGCCAGCAGCGTAGGTTCGAGCGGGAGAGCCAAAAACATTCAGTACTTC. Protein: CASSVGSSGRAKNIQYF.